The 7 T cell receptor beta chains reported below all come from one sample, sequenced in a study of neurological immune-mediated disorders (dated by TCRdb to the late 2010s). Library construction relied on 5' RACE. The instrument given in TCRdb is Illumina HiSeq 2500. Through fastp at Q25 and MiXCR, TCRdb rebuilt clones from the public reads, retaining in-frame beta chains. Here each entry gathers all rows of one CDR3 protein and keeps the most common genes and DNA. For this sample the table gives over 25,000 distinct CDR3 sequences, of which 12% were detected only once. The top ten hold 5.5% to 7.5% of the sample. Sequencing was done on a sample of PBMCs. The receptors come from a woman aged 60-75 years in good health.

The sample holds many counts of this clonotype. The chain recombines TRBV3-1 with TRBJ1-1; D is possibly TRBD1 (5 bases). The germline gives CDR1 LGHDT, CDR2 YNNKEL (reference sequence). This CDR3 spans 15 amino acids. Trimming removed 0 bases at V and 5 bases at J, with 13 bases between. The CDR3 DNA reads TGTGCCAGCAGCCAAGACTCCGGGGCTCGGACTGAAGCTTTCTTT. Its translation is CASSQDSGARTEAFF.

Notes on this clonotype: A read error may account for a junction end that differs from germline. The genes are TRBV5-1 and TRBJ1-5, with 8 bases lining up with TRBD1. The CDR3 runs 15 residues. CDR1 SGHRS and CDR2 YFSETQ come from the germline V gene. The CDR3: CASSFSGGVGQPRHF. The CDR3 DNA follows: TGCGCCAGCAGCTTTTCAGGGGGCGTGGGTCAGCCCCGGCATTTT. Together with reference TRBV5-1 and TRBJ1-5, the CDR3 gives the full variable domain: KAGVTQTPRYLIKTRGQQVTLSCSPISGHRSVSWYQQTPGQGLQFLFEYFSETQRNKGNFPGRFSGRQFSNSRSEMNVSTLELGDSALYLCASSFSGGVGQPRHFGDGTRLSIL.

This clonotype was seen many times. The rearrangement links TRBV4-1 to TRBJ2-7; D not certain. Trimming cost V 0 bases and J 3 bases, with 15 bases left between them. CDR3 length: 16 residues. From germline, CDR1 is MGHRA and CDR2 YSYEKL. In nucleotides, the CDR3 is TGCGCCAGCAGCCAAGAGGGTCCCGCATCGAGCTACGAGCAGTACTTC. It codes for CASSQEGPASSYEQYF.

Only one count was recorded for this clonotype. A much more abundant neighbour one base away suggests this may be a read error. CDR3 sequence reads: CASRTDRTYYYEQYF. The CDR3 region has the DNA TGCGCCAGCAGAACGGACAGGACCTACTACTACGAGCAGTACTTC. The chain joins TRBV5-1 to TRBJ2-7; 7 positions match TRBD1. With V trimmed by 5 bases and J by 3 bases, 11 bases remained unmatched. Germline CDR1 is SGHRS and CDR2 is YFSETQ. The CDR3 has 15 residues. The full variable domain, its missing parts supplied by reference TRBV5-1 and TRBJ2-7, is KAGVTQTPRYLIKTRGQQVTLSCSPISGHRSVSWYQQTPGQGLQFLFEYFSETQRNKGNFPGRFSGRQFSNSRSEMNVSTLELGDSALYLCASRTDRTYYYEQYFGPGTRLTVT.

This clonotype has a count of ten or more. The V and J genes are TRBV13 and TRBJ1-3; D gene uncertain. The CDR3 sequence is 16 residues long. CDR1 PRHDT and CDR2 FYEKMQ come from the germline V gene (reference sequence). The germline V and J ends were trimmed by 0 bases and 0 bases, with 9 bases remaining between them. For the CDR3, the DNA is TGTGCCAGCAGCTTAGGTGGAGGGCTCTCTGGAAACACCATATATTTT. It is translated as CASSLGGGLSGNTIYF.

This clonotype has at least ten counts. J is TRBJ1-1 and V is TRBV7-9; D uncertain. Between the trimmed V and J ends, which lost 5 bases and 3 bases, there was a span of 28 bases. Per germline, CDR1 SEHNR and CDR2 FQNEAQ (reference sequence). The CDR3 consists of 19 residues. The CDR3 loop reads CASSPPGVWSSRRDTEAFF. CDR3 bases: TGTGCCAGCAGCCCGCCGGGCGTGTGGAGCTCGAGACGGGACACTGAAGCTTTCTTT.

This clonotype was seen repeatedly, ten times or more. This chain links TRBV12-3 or TRBV12-4 with TRBJ2-1; D possibly corresponds to TRBD2 (6 bases). The length of the CDR3 is 14 residues. Trimming removed 5 bases at V and 0 bases at J, with 8 bases between. DNA for the CDR3: TGTGCCAGCAGTCTCGGGGGCTCCTACAATGAGCAGTTCTTC. Translating gives CASSLGGSYNEQFF.